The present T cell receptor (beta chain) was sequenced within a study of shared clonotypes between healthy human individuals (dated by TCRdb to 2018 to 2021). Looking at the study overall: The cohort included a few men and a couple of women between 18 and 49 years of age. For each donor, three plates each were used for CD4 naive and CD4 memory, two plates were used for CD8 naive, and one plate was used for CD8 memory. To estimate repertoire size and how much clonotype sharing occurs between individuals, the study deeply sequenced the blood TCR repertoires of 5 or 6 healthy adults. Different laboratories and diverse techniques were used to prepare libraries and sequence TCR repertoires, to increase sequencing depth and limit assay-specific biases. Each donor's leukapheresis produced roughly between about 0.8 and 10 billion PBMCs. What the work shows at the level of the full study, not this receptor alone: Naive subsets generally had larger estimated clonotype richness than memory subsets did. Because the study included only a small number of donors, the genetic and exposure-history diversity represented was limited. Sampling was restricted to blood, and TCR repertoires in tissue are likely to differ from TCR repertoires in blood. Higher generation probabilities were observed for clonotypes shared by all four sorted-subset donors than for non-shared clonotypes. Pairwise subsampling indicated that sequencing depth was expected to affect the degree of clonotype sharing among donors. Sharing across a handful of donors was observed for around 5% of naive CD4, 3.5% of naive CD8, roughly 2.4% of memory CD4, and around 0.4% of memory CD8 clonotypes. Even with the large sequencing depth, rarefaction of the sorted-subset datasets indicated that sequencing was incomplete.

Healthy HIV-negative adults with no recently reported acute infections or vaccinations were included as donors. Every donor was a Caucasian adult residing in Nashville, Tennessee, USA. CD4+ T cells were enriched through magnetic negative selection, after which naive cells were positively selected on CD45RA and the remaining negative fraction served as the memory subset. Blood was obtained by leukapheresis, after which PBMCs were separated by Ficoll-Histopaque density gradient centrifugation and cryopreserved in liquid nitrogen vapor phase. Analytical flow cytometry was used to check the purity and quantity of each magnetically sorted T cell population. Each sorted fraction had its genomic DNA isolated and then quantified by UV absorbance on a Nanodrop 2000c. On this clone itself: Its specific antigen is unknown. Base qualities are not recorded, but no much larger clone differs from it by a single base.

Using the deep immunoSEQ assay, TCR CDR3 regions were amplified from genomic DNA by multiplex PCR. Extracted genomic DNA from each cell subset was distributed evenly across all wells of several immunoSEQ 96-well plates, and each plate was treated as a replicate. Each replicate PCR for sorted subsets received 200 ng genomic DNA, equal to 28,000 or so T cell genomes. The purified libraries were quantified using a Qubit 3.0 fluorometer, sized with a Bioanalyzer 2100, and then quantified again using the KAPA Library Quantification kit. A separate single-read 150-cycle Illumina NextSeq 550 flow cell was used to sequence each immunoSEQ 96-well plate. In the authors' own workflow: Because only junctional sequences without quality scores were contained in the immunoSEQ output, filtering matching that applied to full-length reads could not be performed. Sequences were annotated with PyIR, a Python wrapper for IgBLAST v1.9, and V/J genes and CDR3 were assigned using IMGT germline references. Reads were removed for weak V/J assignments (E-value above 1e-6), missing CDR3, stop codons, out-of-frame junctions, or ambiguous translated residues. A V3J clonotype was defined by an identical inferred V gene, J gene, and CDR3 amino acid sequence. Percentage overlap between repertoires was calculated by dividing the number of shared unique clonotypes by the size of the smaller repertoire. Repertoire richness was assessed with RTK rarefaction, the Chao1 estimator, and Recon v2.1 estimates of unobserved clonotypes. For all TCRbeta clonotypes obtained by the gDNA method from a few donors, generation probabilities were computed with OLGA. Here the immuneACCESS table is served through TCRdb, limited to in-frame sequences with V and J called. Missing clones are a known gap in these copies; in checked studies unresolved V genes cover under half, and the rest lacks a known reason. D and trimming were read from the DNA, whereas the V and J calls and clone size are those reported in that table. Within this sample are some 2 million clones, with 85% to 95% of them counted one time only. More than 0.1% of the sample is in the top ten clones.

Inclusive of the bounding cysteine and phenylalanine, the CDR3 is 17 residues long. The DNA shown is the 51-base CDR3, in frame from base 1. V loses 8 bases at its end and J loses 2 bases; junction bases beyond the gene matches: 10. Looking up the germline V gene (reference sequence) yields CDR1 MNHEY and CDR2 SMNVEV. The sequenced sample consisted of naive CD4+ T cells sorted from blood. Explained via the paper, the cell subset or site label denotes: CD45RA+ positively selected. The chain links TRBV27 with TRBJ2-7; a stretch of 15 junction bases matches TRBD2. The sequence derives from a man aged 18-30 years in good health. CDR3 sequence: CASCPGLAGGGTYEQYF. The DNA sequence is TGTGCCAGCTGCCCGGGACTAGCGGGAGGAGGAACCTACGAGCAGTACTTC.